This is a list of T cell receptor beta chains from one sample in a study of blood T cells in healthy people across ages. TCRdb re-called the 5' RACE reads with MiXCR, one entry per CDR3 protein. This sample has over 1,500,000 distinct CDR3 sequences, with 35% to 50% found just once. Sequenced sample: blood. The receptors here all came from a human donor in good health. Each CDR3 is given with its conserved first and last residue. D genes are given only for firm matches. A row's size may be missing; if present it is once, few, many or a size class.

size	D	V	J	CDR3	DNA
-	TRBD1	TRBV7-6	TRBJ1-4	CASSFGTGITNEKLFF	TGTGCCAGCAGCTTCGGGACAGGAATAACTAATGAAAAACTGTTTTTT
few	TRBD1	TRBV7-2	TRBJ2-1	CASSSGNRGVDNEQFF	TGTGCCAGCAGCTCGGGAAACAGGGGGGTAGACAATGAGCAGTTCTTC
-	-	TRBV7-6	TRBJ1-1	CASSLGRTITEAFF	TGTGCCAGCAGCTTAGGGCGAACTATCACTGAAGCTTTCTTT
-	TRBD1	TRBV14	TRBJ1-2	CASSPGQLSQGSYGYTF	TGTGCCAGCAGCCCGGGACAGTTATCTCAGGGTAGCTATGGCTACACCTTC
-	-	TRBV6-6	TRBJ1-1	CASSYTQAISNNEAFF	TGTGCCAGCAGTTATACACAGGCGATCTCTAATAATGAAGCTTTCTTT
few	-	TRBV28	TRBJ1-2	CASSLVGRSYGYTF	TGTGCCAGCAGTTTAGTAGGCAGGTCATATGGCTACACCTTC
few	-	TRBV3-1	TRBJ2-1	CASSQGGRVGVSYNEQFF	TGTGCCAGCAGCCAAGGCGGGCGGGTGGGCGTCAGCTACAATGAGCAGTTCTTC
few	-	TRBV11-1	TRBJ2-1	CASTDSAAGKVQQFF	TGTGCCAGCACGGACTCGGCGGCGGGGAAGGTACAGCAGTTCTTC
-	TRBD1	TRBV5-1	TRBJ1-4	CASSIITGESTNERLFF	TGCGCCAGCAGCATTATAACAGGGGAGTCGACTAATGAAAGACTGTTTTTT
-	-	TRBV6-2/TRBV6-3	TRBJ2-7	CASSYSLHEQYF	TGTGCCAGCAGTTACTCTCTCCACGAGCAGTACTTC
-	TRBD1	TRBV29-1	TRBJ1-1	CSVPGQDVLPEAFF	TGCAGCGTCCCTGGACAGGACGTACTTCCTGAAGCTTTCTTT
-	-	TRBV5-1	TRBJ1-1	CASGTGTPNTEAFF	TGCGCCAGCGGCACCGGGACACCGAACACTGAAGCTTTCTTT
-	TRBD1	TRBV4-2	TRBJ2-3	CASSPEYGTVVSTDTQYF	TGTGCCAGCAGCCCAGAGTACGGGACAGTTGTTTCCACAGATACGCAGTATTTT
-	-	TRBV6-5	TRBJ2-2	CASSYGLSTGELVF	TGTGCCAGCAGTTACGGACTCAGCACCGGGGAGCTGGTTTTT
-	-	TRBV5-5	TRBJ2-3	CASSLIVGSDTQYF	TGTGCCAGCAGCTTGATAGTGGGGTCAGATACGCAGTATTTT
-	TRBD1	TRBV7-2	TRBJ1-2	CASSFSYRQGRHGYTF	TGTGCCAGCAGCTTTTCCTATAGACAGGGGAGACATGGCTACACCTTC
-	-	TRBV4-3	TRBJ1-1	CASSQQQGLNTEAFF	TGCGCCAGCAGCCAACAGCAGGGTTTGAACACTGAAGCTTTCTTT
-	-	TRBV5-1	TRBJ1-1	CASSYEGRTEAFF	TGCGCCAGCAGCTATGAAGGGAGGACTGAAGCTTTCTTT
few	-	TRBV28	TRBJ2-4	CASSLLWQGVPKNIQYF	TGTGCCAGCAGTTTATTATGGCAGGGCGTACCCAAAAACATTCAGTACTTC
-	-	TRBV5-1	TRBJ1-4	CASSLEDGLPEKLFF	TGCGCCAGCAGCTTGGAGGACGGCCTCCCTGAAAAACTGTTTTTT
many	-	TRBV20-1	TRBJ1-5	CSARVDSTSPQHF	TGCAGTGCTAGAGTGGACTCAACGTCGCCCCAGCATTTT
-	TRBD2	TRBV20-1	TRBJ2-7	CSARDSSGASYEQYF	TGCAGTGCTAGAGATTCTAGCGGGGCTAGCTACGAGCAGTACTTC
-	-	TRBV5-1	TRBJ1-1	CASSPRQGEGTEAFF	TGCGCCAGCAGCCCCAGACAAGGGGAGGGCACTGAAGCTTTCTTT
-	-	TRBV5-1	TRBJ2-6	CASSFSGLPGSGANVLTF	TGCGCCAGCAGCTTTAGCGGACTCCCAGGCTCTGGGGCCAACGTCCTGACTTTC